This T cell receptor (beta chain) was obtained from a study of STAT5B mutations in CD4+ large granular lymphocyte leukemia. Assay used: immunoSEQ multiplex PCR; TCRdb lists only in-frame clones, some missing. Here the sample spans 37,000 or so clones, around 84% being singletons. This clone was counted once. Its matching antigen is unknown. There are 17 residues in the CDR3. The V gene's germline CDR1 is LNHDA and CDR2 SQIVND (reference sequence). The J segment lost 5 bases and the V segment lost 5 bases, leaving 14 bases of the junction unmatched. The study's findings and limits: The CD4+ versus CD8+ T-LGLL clonality difference may reflect limited sample size.

This TCR was sampled from a human donor in good health. The chain uses TRBV19 and TRBJ1-4, with 7 bases aligning to TRBD1. Source material: CD4+ T cells from blood buffy coats. The CDR3 DNA reads as TGTGCCAGTAGTCCTCCCGGGGAGACAGGGATGAATGAAAAACTGTTTTTT. It encodes CASSPPGETGMNEKLFF.